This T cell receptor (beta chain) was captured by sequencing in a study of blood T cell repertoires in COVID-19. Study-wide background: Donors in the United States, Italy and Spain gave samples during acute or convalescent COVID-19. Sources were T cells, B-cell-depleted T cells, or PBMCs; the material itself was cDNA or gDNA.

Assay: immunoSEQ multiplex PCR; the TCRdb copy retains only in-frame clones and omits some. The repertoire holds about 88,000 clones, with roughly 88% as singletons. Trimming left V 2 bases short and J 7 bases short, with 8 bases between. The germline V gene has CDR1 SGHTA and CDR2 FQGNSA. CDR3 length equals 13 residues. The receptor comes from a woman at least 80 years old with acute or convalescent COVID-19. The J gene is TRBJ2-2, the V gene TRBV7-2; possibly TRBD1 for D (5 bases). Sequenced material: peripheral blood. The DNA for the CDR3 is TGTGCCAGCAGCTTACAGGGTAGCGGGGAGCTGTTTTTT. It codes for CASSLQGSGELFF.